This passage covers 12 T cell receptor beta chains from one sample sequenced in a study of OX40 agonist ivuxolimab in advanced cancers. Assay: immunoSEQ multiplex PCR; the TCRdb copy retains only in-frame clones and omits some. The data contain more than 50,000 clones, 91% of them singletons. The specimen was CD4+ or CD8+ T cells sorted from blood, collected in a trial of the OX40 agonist ivuxolimab. Source of these receptors: an adult with an advanced solid tumor such as melanoma, head and neck, liver or kidney cancer.

This chain links TRBV18 with TRBJ1-6, with TRBD1 as a possible D gene (5 bases). The CDR3 contains 15 residues. Germline V CDR1 and CDR2: KGHSH, LQKENI. The ends were cut back, 2 bases at V and 3 bases at J, with 8 bases in the middle. The CDR3 reads CASSPGTVYNSPLHF. The CDR3 region has the DNA TGTGCCAGCTCACCAGGGACCGTCTATAATTCACCCCTCCACTTT.

The V gene is TRBV5-1, the J gene TRBJ1-2; 9 positions agree with TRBD1. From germline, CDR1 is SGHRS and CDR2 YFSETQ. This CDR3 is 14 amino acids long. V was clipped by 2 bases and J by 6 bases; unmatched bases: 5. The CDR3 loop is CASSFTGGEDGYTF. CDR3 DNA sequence: TGCGCCAGCAGCTTCACAGGGGGCGAGGATGGCTACACCTTC.

The rearrangement joins TRBV6-8 to TRBJ1-2; weak D call: TRBD1 (5 bases). CDR3 size: 13 residues. Trimming pared 9 bases from V and 10 bases from J, leaving 21 bases between. In germline, CDR1 is MNHGY, CDR2 SAAAGT. In DNA form, the CDR3 reads TGTGCCAGATCCAGGGACCGCTTGGGGGTCTACACCTTC. This sequence encodes CARSRDRLGVYTF.

A single count supports this clone. The chain has TRBV27 and TRBJ1-1; D not resolved. V was cut by 5 bases and J by 1 base, with 8 bases left in between. Germline values: CDR1 MNHEY, CDR2 SMNVEV (reference sequence). The CDR3 covers 13 residues. CDR3 sequence: CASSPGRNTEAFF. CDR3 DNA: TGTGCCAGCAGTCCCGGGAGGAACACTGAAGCTTTCTTT.

The V gene is TRBV5-1, the J gene TRBJ2-3; 7 bases match TRBD2. Germline V gene sequence: CDR1 SGHRS, CDR2 YFSETQ. V lost 3 bases, J lost 3 bases, and 7 bases stayed unmatched. This CDR3 spans 15 amino acids. In nucleotides, the CDR3 is TGCGCCAGCAGCTACAGCGGAGCGGGGACAGATACGCAGTATTTT. Translated: CASSYSGAGTDTQYF.

The genes are TRBV5-6 and TRBJ2-5; 14 bases align to TRBD2. The V gene end was trimmed by 4 bases and the J gene end by 0 bases; junction bases not matched to a gene: 8. Germline V CDR1 and CDR2: SGHDT, YYEEEE. This CDR3 has 18 residues. The CDR3 protein is CASSRGLAGVNDQETQYF. DNA of the CDR3: TGTGCCAGCAGCAGGGGACTAGCGGGAGTTAATGACCAAGAGACCCAGTACTTC.

The chain recombines TRBV11-2 with TRBJ2-2, with TRBD1 as a possible D gene (5 bases). Germline values: CDR1 SGHAT, CDR2 FQNNGV. V shed 3 bases and J shed 6 bases, with 17 bases lying between them. This CDR3 is 16 amino acids long. The CDR3 here is CASSLRPRALSGELFF. The CDR3 DNA reads as TGTGCCAGCAGCTTGCGTCCCAGGGCTCTATCCGGGGAGCTGTTTTTT.

This clone was seen once. The CDR3 region is CASSRRSGVLGTDTQYF. CDR3 DNA sequence: TGCGCCAGCAGTAGGAGGTCAGGGGTCTTAGGCACAGATACGCAGTATTTT. V gene TRBV10-2 combines with J gene TRBJ2-3, with a weak D call TRBD1 (6 bases). The CDR3 covers 17 residues. Per germline, CDR1 WSHSY and CDR2 SAAADI. Trimming took off 5 bases at V and 1 base at J, with 19 bases between the two ends.

This clone has just one count. The chain recombines TRBV11-2 with TRBJ2-5; D gene uncertain. Trimming removed 5 bases at V and 5 bases at J, with 15 bases between. Germline assignment: CDR1 SGHAT and CDR2 FQNNGV. The CDR3 is 14 residues long. The CDR3 spells CASSEVTLGETQYF. Written as DNA, the CDR3 is TGTGCCAGCAGCGAAGTGACCCTGGGGGAGACCCAGTACTTC.

This clone has a single count. The J gene is TRBJ1-2, the V gene TRBV6-6; 9 nucleotides match TRBD1. CDR1 is MNHNY, CDR2 SVGAGI, per germline (reference sequence). The CDR3 loop spans 14 amino acids. V gave up 0 bases and J gave up 13 bases; unmatched junction bases: 9. DNA for the CDR3: TGTGCCAGCAGTTACTCCGGGACAGGGTCCTTTGGCACCTTC. This gives the protein CASSYSGTGSFGTF.

V is TRBV29-1 and J is TRBJ2-5; D may be TRBD1 or TRBD2 (5 bases each). Trimming removed 4 bases from V and 4 bases from J, with 13 bases in between. The CDR3 is 13 amino acids. CDR1 and CDR2 (germline): SQVTM, ANQGSEA. The DNA for the CDR3 is TGCAGCGTTGTGAGAGGGACCGGAGAGACCCAGTACTTC. It yields the protein CSVVRGTGETQYF. Looking up the rest from reference TRBV29-1 and TRBJ2-5 gives the full variable domain: SAVISQKPSRDICQRGTSLTIQCQVDSQVTMMFWYRQQPGQSLTLIATANQGSEATYESGFVIDKFPISRPNLTFSTLTVSNMSPEDSSIYLCSVVRGTGETQYFGPGTRLLVL.

V gene TRBV10-2 combines with J gene TRBJ2-6; D is ambiguous. Germline V lookup: CDR1 WSHSY, CDR2 SAAADI. V was trimmed by 2 bases and J by 2 bases, leaving 1 base between them. The CDR3 is made up of 13 amino acids. CDR3 sequence reads: CASSEAGANVLTF. CDR3 DNA: TGCGCCAGCAGTGAGGCTGGGGCCAACGTCCTGACTTTC.